This T cell receptor (beta chain) was obtained from a study of vaccination and CD4 T cells after COVID-19. Study-wide context: Overlapping peptides of the spike proteins of SARS-CoV-2, HCoV-NL63, HCoV-OC43 and HCoV-229E were used for cell stimulation.

This clonotype appeared a few times. What it recognizes is unknown. Treatment reported: roughly 11-day PBMC culture with coronavirus spike peptide pools or control peptides (ViraFEST assay). The CDR3 extends over 16 amino acids. Deletions cut 4 bases from V and 4 bases from J, with 19 bases between. Germline V CDR1 and CDR2: SGHDN, FVKESK. An Oncomine TCR Beta short-read assay was used to sequence the DNA from cultured CD4+ T cells. TCRdb called the PCR reads again in MiXCR, with one record for every CDR3 protein. The sample has almost 15,000 distinct CDR3 sequences; 21% are singletons. The chain uses TRBV14 and TRBJ1-2; possibly TRBD1 for D (6 bases). Sequenced here: CD4+ T cells from blood, cultured in vitro, sampled before SARS-CoV-2 vaccination. The clonotype comes from a human donor who received a COVID-19 vaccine. CDR3 in amino acids: CASSPLGGGSLYGYTF. CDR3 bases: TGTGCCAGCAGCCCCCTTGGGGGGGGCTCTCTCTATGGCTACACCTTC.